The sequence of this T cell receptor beta chain was determined in a study of PD-L1 blockade in urothelial cancer. For the study at large: Analysis of the blood was performed 3 weeks (second dose) and 6 weeks after treatment start.

Concerning this clone itself: Its antigen remains unknown.

Indicated time point: pretreatment peripheral blood. A total of 1 to 8 samples per patient were collected pretreatment and on-treatment. General study points: Better survival was predicted when blood TCR clonality before treatment fell below the median. When measured at 3 weeks, tumor-associated blood clones expanded more in durable-benefit patients.

Germline V gene lookup returns CDR1 SGHRS and CDR2 YFSETQ. CDR3 length: 13 amino acids. V lost 3 bases and J lost 7; bases outside the gene matches: 3. The data were produced by immunoSEQ multiplex PCR, yet TCRdb's version contains in-frame clones alone and is incomplete. Found here are about 56,000 clones, around 86% of them singletons; the top ten hold more than 15%. This clonotype was sampled from a man aged 70-80 years with urothelial cancer. The chain uses TRBV5-1 and TRBJ2-2; the match to TRBD2 covers 7 bases. The material was PBMCs, obtained around atezolizumab (anti-PD-L1) treatment. This CDR3 reads CASSWEGSGELFF. For the CDR3, the DNA is TGCGCCAGCAGCTGGGAGGGGAGCGGGGAGCTGTTTTTT.